Shown below are 31 T cell receptor beta chains from a single sample sequenced in a study of blood T cell repertoires in COVID-19. The repertoire was sequenced with immunoSEQ multiplex PCR; TCRdb's copy has only in-frame clones and lacks some. The table has roughly 350,000 clones, about 93% seen once. Sequencing input: peripheral blood. These receptors all stem from a young woman who had recovered from COVID-19.

The count of this clone is one. The chain combines TRBV24-1 with TRBJ1-4, with 7 bases lining up with TRBD1. The V gene's germline CDR1 is KGHDR and CDR2 SFDVKD. The CDR3 covers 14 residues. V lost 4 bases and J lost 8; bases outside the gene matches: 6. The CDR3 here is CATSDRQGTEKLFF. As DNA, the CDR3 is TGTGCCACCAGTGACCGACAGGGTACGGAAAAACTGTTTTTT.

CDR3 coding DNA: TGTGCCAGCAGCTTAGACCAGCGATACGGGGACACTGAAGCTTTCTTT. It encodes CASSLDQRYGDTEAFF. The chain recombines TRBV7-9 with TRBJ1-1; D is uncertain. Germline CDR1 is SEHNR and CDR2 is FQNEAQ (reference sequence). The CDR3 has 16 residues. Trimming removed 1 base from V and 3 bases from J, with 15 bases in between.

The table lists this clone with a count of one. V is TRBV20-1 and J is TRBJ1-1; TRBD1 might be the D (5 bases). The V end was cut by 3 bases, the J end by 3 bases, with 11 bases between. The length of the CDR3 is 13 residues. Germline V lookup: CDR1 DFQATT, CDR2 SNEGSKA (reference sequence). CDR3 sequence (DNA): TGCAGTGCTAGTCGGGGGTGGGACACTGAAGCTTTCTTT. It yields the protein CSASRGWDTEAFF.

This chain uses TRBV19 with TRBJ1-1; 8 nucleotides match TRBD1. Germline V lookup: CDR1 LNHDA, CDR2 SQIVND (reference sequence). V shed 8 bases and J 4 bases; nucleotides not matched to a gene: 3. The CDR3 extends over 12 amino acids. CDR3 bases: TGTGCCAGTTGCACAGGGGGCACTGAAGCTTTCTTT. Its translation is CASCTGGTEAFF.

The chain combines TRBV5-6 with TRBJ2-1, with 9 bases lining up with TRBD2. Losses at the gene ends were 0 bases for V and 5 bases for J; bases not matched to a gene: 6. Germline CDR1 SGHDT, CDR2 YYEEEE. The CDR3 is 16 amino acids. Written as DNA, the CDR3 is TGTGCCAGCAGCTTGGGAATAGCGGGAGTGAACAATGAGCAGTTCTTC. Amino acid sequence: CASSLGIAGVNNEQFF.

This clone occurred once. V and J are TRBV28 and TRBJ1-1; no reliable D call. This CDR3 is built from 14 residues. From germline, CDR1 is MDHEN and CDR2 SYDVKM. V lost 6 bases to trimming and J lost 6 bases, with 17 bases between them. The CDR3 reads CASSLSIRMAEAFF. CDR3 coding DNA: TGTGCCAGCAGCCTTTCGATCAGGATGGCTGAAGCTTTCTTT. Complete variable domain (other parts from reference TRBV28 and TRBJ1-1): DVKVTQSSRYLVKRTGEKVFLECVQDMDHENMFWYRQDPGLGLRLIYFSYDVKMKEKGDIPEGYSVSREKKERFSLILESASTNQTSMYLCASSLSIRMAEAFFGQGTRLTVV.

The V and J genes are TRBV4-1 and TRBJ2-2; 7 bases align to TRBD1. The V segment lost 1 base and the J segment 7 bases; nucleotides outside the gene matches: 6. This CDR3 has 15 amino acids. The germline V gene encodes CDR1 MGHRA and CDR2 YSYEKL. The CDR3 loop reads CASSQAMTGFGELFF. The CDR3 DNA reads as TGCGCCAGCAGCCAAGCGATGACAGGGTTCGGGGAGCTGTTTTTT.

This clone occurred a few times. The CDR3 region is CASSYPGQGSGYTF. The CDR3 DNA follows: TGTGCCAGCAGTTACCCGGGACAGGGAAGCGGCTACACCTTC. The chain employs TRBV6-2 or TRBV6-3 and TRBJ1-2; TRBD1 matches at 9 bases. Germline V CDR1 and CDR2: MNHEY, SVGEGT. The CDR3 sequence is 14 residues long. The V gene end was trimmed by 2 bases and the J gene end by 8 bases; junction bases not matched to a gene: 6.

This clone was counted once. V usage is TRBV5-4 and J usage is TRBJ2-5; 9 nucleotides agree with TRBD1. Trimming took 3 bases from V and 2 from J; bases not matched to a gene: 2. This CDR3 has 14 amino acids. Germline V lookup: CDR1 SGHNT, CDR2 YYREEE (reference sequence). CDR3 sequence reads: CASSSGTGQETQYF. The CDR3 bases are TGTGCCAGCAGCTCCGGGACAGGGCAAGAGACCCAGTACTTC.

This chain uses TRBV5-1 with TRBJ1-1; 8 bases are a match to TRBD1. The CDR3 spans 16 residues. With V trimmed by 0 bases and J by 1 base, 5 bases remained unmatched. Germline V gene data show CDR1 as SGHRS and CDR2 as YFSETQ. For the CDR3, the DNA is TGCGCCAGCAGCTTGGGTCAGGGGGCAGAGAACACTGAAGCTTTCTTT. Translated, it gives CASSLGQGAENTEAFF. Complete variable domain (other parts from reference TRBV5-1 and TRBJ1-1): KAGVTQTPRYLIKTRGQQVTLSCSPISGHRSVSWYQQTPGQGLQFLFEYFSETQRNKGNFPGRFSGRQFSNSRSEMNVSTLELGDSALYLCASSLGQGAENTEAFFGQGTRLTVV.

The genes are TRBV6-2 or TRBV6-3 and TRBJ1-1, with a tentative D call TRBD1 (6 bases). Germline V gene lookup returns CDR1 MNHEY and CDR2 SVGEGT. Trimming stripped 4 bases from V and 0 bases from J, with 21 bases between. The CDR3 totals 18 residues. This chain's CDR3 is CASSFGGGKTGLNTEAFF. As DNA, the CDR3 is TGTGCCAGCAGTTTTGGGGGGGGGAAGACAGGACTGAACACTGAAGCTTTCTTT.

This chain links TRBV11-2 with TRBJ1-2; D uncertain. This CDR3 region has 15 residues. V was cut by 4 bases and J by 2 bases, with 14 bases left in between. Germline loops: CDR1 SGHAT, CDR2 FQNNGV. This CDR3 is CASSSRGSGNYGYTF. The CDR3 bases are TGTGCCAGCAGCTCTCGCGGGTCAGGAAACTATGGCTACACCTTC.

The rearrangement joins TRBV6-2 or TRBV6-3 to TRBJ1-5, with a weak D call TRBD1 (5 bases). V lost 2 bases to trimming and J lost 0 bases, with 8 bases between them. Germline CDR1 MNHEY, CDR2 SVGEGT. This CDR3 is 15 amino acids long. The CDR3 nucleotides read TGTGCCAGCAGTTACAGGGGAACTAGCAATCAGCCCCAGCATTTT. Its translation is CASSYRGTSNQPQHF.

The rearrangement uses TRBV19 and TRBJ2-1; TRBD2 agrees at 8 bases. Germline V gene sequence: CDR1 LNHDA, CDR2 SQIVND (reference sequence). There are 16 residues in the CDR3. V gave up 3 bases and J gave up 4 bases; unmatched junction bases: 8. CDR3: CASSIDASGPYNEQFF. The CDR3 bases are TGTGCCAGTAGTATTGATGCTAGCGGGCCGTACAATGAGCAGTTCTTC.

V is TRBV28 and J is TRBJ2-3, with 8 bases lining up with TRBD2. CDR1 and CDR2 (germline): MDHEN, SYDVKM. V was clipped by 6 bases and J by 1 base; unmatched bases: 6. The CDR3 is made up of 15 amino acids. As DNA, the CDR3 is TGTGCCAGCAGGGCGCGGGGGGCTCGCACAGATACGCAGTATTTT. Residues: CASRARGARTDTQYF.

This clone has more than one count but fewer than ten. This CDR3 is also generated by other DNA sequences in the sample. The chain recombines TRBV5-1 with TRBJ1-5; 8 bases fit TRBD1. V shed 2 bases, J shed 4 bases, and the junction held 2 bases outside the gene matches. This CDR3 is 14 amino acids long. The germline V gene has CDR1 SGHRS and CDR2 YFSETQ. In nucleotides, the CDR3 is TGCGCCAGCAGCTTACAGGGGGATAATCAGCCCCAGCATTTT. Residues: CASSLQGDNQPQHF.

The chain uses TRBV9 and TRBJ2-1, with 10 bases aligning to TRBD2. The germline gives CDR1 SGDLS, CDR2 YYNGEE. The length of the CDR3 is 16 residues. The V gene end was trimmed by 0 bases and the J gene end by 9 bases; junction bases not matched to a gene: 9. This CDR3 is CASSVGSSGRATEQFF. DNA for the CDR3: TGTGCCAGCAGCGTAGGTTCCAGCGGGAGGGCCACTGAGCAGTTCTTC.

J is TRBJ2-1 and V is TRBV11-3; 9 positions match TRBD2. The CDR3 covers 13 residues. J was trimmed by 12 bases and V by 0 bases; bases with no gene match: 3. Germline lookup yields CDR1 SGHNT and CDR2 YENEEA. CDR3 sequence reads: CASSLEAAGGQFF. In DNA form, the CDR3 reads TGTGCCAGCAGCTTAGAAGCAGCGGGGGGGCAGTTCTTC.

The V and J genes are TRBV12-3 or TRBV12-4 and TRBJ1-1; 7 positions match TRBD1. V dropped 3 bases and J dropped 8; count of bases not matched to a gene: 6. This CDR3 region has 13 residues. CDR3: CASSFGGGPEAFF. DNA for the CDR3: TGTGCCAGCAGTTTCGGAGGGGGCCCCGAAGCTTTCTTT.

The rearrangement joins TRBV6-4 to TRBJ1-3; 7 nucleotides line up with TRBD1. The CDR3 loop spans 15 amino acids. CDR1 and CDR2 from the germline V gene are MRHNA and SNTAGT. Trimming took 8 bases from V and 4 from J; bases not matched to a gene: 11. CDR3 nucleotides: TGTGCCAGCCGCGCAAGGGGGCTGGGAGGAAACACCATATATTTT. This translates into CASRARGLGGNTIYF.

The genes are TRBV11-3 and TRBJ1-6, with 7 positions matching TRBD1. This CDR3 contains 14 residues. The germline gives CDR1 SGHNT, CDR2 YENEEA. Trimming cost V 5 bases and J 7 bases; bases outside gene matches: 5. As DNA, the CDR3 is TGTGCCAGCAGCGGTAACAGGGGCAATTCACCCCTCCACTTT. Protein sequence: CASSGNRGNSPLHF.

This clone was detected once. The genes are TRBV24-1 and TRBJ1-2; TRBD1 aligns across 7 bases. There are 15 residues in the CDR3. CDR1 and CDR2 (germline): KGHDR, SFDVKD. The V gene end was trimmed by 4 bases and the J gene end by 8 bases; junction bases not matched to a gene: 12. CDR3: CATSDNTRDSKGYTF. CDR3 bases: TGTGCCACCAGTGACAACACCCGGGACAGCAAGGGCTACACCTTC.

This sequence joins TRBV7-6 and TRBJ2-1, with 10 bases aligning to TRBD2. The CDR3 extends over 16 amino acids. V lost 4 bases and J lost 5; bases outside the gene matches: 8. Germline CDR1 reads SGHVS; CDR2 reads FNYEAQ. Here the CDR3 reads CASSSYQREGDNEQFF. In DNA form, the CDR3 reads TGTGCCAGCAGCTCCTACCAGCGGGAGGGGGACAATGAGCAGTTCTTC.

The V gene is TRBV18, the J gene TRBJ2-4, with D unresolved. This CDR3 comprises 15 residues. CDR1 and CDR2 from the germline V gene are KGHSH and LQKENI. Between the trimmed V and J ends, which lost 5 bases and 0 bases, there was a span of 11 bases. This CDR3 reads CASSIDNLAKNIQYF. The DNA of the CDR3 is TGTGCCAGCTCAATCGACAATCTAGCCAAAAACATTCAGTACTTC.

This clone was detected a few times. The DNA for the CDR3 is TGCGCCAGCAGCTCCGGACAGGCGAACACCGGGGAGCTGTTTTTT. It is translated as CASSSGQANTGELFF. The gene calls are TRBV5-1 and TRBJ2-2; 7 bases fit TRBD1. V shed 3 bases and J 0 bases; nucleotides not matched to a gene: 2. CDR3 size: 15 residues. Germline loops: CDR1 SGHRS, CDR2 YFSETQ.

The chain couples TRBV3-1 (or the pseudogene TRBV3-2) to TRBJ1-2; no definite D call. The CDR3 loop spans 12 amino acids. Between the trimmed V and J ends, which lost 4 bases and 7 bases, there was a span of 10 bases. CDR1 is LGHDT and CDR2 is YNNKEL in the germline V gene (reference sequence). Here the CDR3 DNA reads TGTGCCAGCAGCCCACGAACGGGTGGCTACACCTTC. This codes for CASSPRTGGYTF.

The rearrangement links TRBV5-1 to TRBJ2-7; D call uncertain. The germline gives CDR1 SGHRS, CDR2 YFSETQ. The CDR3 runs 14 residues. The V gene lost 0 bases and the J gene lost 5 bases, with 12 bases spanning the gap. The CDR3 spells CASSLGISADEQYV. The CDR3 DNA reads TGCGCCAGCAGCTTGGGAATTTCCGCAGACGAGCAGTACGTC.

This clone was picked up one time. The V call is TRBV19, the J call TRBJ1-2, with TRBD1 matching over 11 bases. CDR1 is LNHDA and CDR2 is SQIVND in the germline V gene (reference sequence). The CDR3 spans 13 residues. Trimming took 5 bases from V and 8 from J; bases not matched to a gene: 4. DNA of the CDR3: TGTGCCAGTAGTCGGACAGGGGGCAGGGGCTACACCTTC. This codes for CASSRTGGRGYTF.

The gene calls are TRBV24-1 and TRBJ2-5; a weak D match, TRBD1 (5 bases). Germline CDR1 is KGHDR and CDR2 is SFDVKD. The ends were cut back, 0 bases at V and 2 bases at J, with 6 bases in the middle. The CDR3 is 14 residues long. As DNA, the CDR3 is TGTGCCACCAGTGATTTGAACAGGCAAGAGACCCAGTACTTC. Residues: CATSDLNRQETQYF.

The J gene is TRBJ2-1, the V gene TRBV6-5; possibly TRBD1 for D (5 bases). Germline assignment: CDR1 MNHEY and CDR2 SVGAGI. Trimming removed 6 bases from V and 5 bases from J, with 11 bases in between. The CDR3 sequence is 13 residues long. The CDR3 region is CASSPGWHNEQFF. In nucleotides, the CDR3 is TGTGCCAGCAGCCCAGGGTGGCACAATGAGCAGTTCTTC.

The genes are TRBV4-3 and TRBJ2-2; 10 nucleotides line up with TRBD2. The germline gives CDR1 LGHNA, CDR2 YSLEER. Trimming took 5 bases from V and 7 from J; bases not matched to a gene: 4. The CDR3 totals 14 residues. This chain's CDR3 is CASSIGLAVGELFF. In DNA, the CDR3 is TGCGCCAGCAGCATAGGACTAGCGGTCGGGGAGCTGTTTTTT.